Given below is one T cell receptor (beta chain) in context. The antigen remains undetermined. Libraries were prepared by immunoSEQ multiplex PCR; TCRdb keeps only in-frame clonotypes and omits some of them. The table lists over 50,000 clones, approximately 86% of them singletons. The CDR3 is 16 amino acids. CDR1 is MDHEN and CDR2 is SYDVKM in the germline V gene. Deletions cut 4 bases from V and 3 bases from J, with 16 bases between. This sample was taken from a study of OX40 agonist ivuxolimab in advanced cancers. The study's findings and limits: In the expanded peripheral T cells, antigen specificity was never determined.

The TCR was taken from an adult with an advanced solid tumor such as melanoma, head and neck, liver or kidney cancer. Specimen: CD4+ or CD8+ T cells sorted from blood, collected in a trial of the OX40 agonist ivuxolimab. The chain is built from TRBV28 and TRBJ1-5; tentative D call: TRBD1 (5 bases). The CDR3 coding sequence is TGTGCCAGCAGTTCTGCCCAATACGGGGCCAATCAGCCCCAGCATTTT. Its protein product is CASSSAQYGANQPQHF.